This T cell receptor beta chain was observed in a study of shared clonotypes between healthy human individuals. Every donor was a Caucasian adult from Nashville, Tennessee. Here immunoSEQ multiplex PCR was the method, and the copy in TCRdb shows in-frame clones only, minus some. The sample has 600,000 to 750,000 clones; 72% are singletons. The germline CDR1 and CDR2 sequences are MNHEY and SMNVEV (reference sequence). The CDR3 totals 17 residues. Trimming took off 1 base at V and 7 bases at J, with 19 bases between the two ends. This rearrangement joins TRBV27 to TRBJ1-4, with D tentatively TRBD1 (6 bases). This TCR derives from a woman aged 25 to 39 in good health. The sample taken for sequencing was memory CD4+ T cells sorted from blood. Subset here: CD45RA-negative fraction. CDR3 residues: CASSLFAPGVTGEKLFF. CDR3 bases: TGTGCCAGCAGTTTATTTGCCCCAGGGGTGACGGGTGAAAAACTGTTTTTT. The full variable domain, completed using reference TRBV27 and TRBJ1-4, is EAQVTQNPRYLITVTGKKLTVTCSQNMNHEYMSWYRQDPGLGLRQIYYSMNVEVTDKGDVPEGYKVSRKEKRNFPLILESPSPNQTSLYFCASSLFAPGVTGEKLFFGSGTQLSVL.